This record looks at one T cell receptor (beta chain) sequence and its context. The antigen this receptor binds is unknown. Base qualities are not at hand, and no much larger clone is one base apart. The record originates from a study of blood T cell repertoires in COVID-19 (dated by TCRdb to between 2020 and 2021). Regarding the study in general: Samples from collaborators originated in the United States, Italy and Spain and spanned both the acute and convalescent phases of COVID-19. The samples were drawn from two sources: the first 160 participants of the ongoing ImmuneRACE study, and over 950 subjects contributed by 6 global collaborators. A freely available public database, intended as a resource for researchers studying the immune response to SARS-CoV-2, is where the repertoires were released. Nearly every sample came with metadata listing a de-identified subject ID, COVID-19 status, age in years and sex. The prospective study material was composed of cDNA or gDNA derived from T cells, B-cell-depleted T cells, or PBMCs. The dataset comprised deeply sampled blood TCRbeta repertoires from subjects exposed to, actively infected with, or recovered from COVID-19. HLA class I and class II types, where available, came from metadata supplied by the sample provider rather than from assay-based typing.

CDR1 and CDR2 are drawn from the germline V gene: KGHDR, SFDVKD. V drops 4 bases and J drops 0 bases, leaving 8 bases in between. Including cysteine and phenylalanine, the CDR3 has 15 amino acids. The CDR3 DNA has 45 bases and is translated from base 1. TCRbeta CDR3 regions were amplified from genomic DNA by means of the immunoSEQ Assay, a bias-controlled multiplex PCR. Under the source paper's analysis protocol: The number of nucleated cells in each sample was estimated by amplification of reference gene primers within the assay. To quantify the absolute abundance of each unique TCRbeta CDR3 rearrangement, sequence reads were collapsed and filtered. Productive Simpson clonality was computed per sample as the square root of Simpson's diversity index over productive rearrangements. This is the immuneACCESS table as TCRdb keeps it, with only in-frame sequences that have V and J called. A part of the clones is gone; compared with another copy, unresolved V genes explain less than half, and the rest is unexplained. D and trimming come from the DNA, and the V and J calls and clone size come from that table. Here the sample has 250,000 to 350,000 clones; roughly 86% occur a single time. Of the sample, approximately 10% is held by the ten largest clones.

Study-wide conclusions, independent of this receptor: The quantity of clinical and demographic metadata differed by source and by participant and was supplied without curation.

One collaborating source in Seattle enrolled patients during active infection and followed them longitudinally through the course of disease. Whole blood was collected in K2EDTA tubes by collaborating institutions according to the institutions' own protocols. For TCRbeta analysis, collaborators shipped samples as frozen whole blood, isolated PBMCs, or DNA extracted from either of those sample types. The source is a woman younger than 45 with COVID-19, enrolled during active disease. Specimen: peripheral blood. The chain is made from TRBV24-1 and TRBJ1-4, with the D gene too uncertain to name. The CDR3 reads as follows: CATSDSLTTNEKLFF. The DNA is TGTGCCACCAGTGACTCACTGACAACTAATGAAAAACTGTTTTTT.